This is a list of T cell receptor beta chains from one sample in a study of CD8 T cells in ankylosing spondylitis. TCRdb reanalysed the 5' RACE reads using MiXCR and keeps one entry per CDR3 protein. The sample has approximately 300,000 distinct CDR3 sequences; roughly 20% are singletons. Sample: blood, either unsorted or a sorted T cell fraction (not recorded which). Receptor source: a female donor with ankylosing spondylitis or in good health (not recorded which). Each CDR3 is given with its conserved first and last residue.

J gene | V gene | CDR3 length | CDR3 protein
TRBJ2-3 | TRBV24-1 | 15 | CATSRPDYPVDTQYF
TRBJ1-6 | TRBV4-3 | 14 | CASSLGQGLTPLHF
TRBJ2-5 | TRBV6-1 | 13 | CASLRQIQETQYF
TRBJ1-1 | TRBV12-3/TRBV12-4 | 13 | CASTTRAGTEAFF
TRBJ2-6 | TRBV7-2 | 15 | CASSLEISGANVLTF
TRBJ2-7 | TRBV20-1 | 11 | CSAASSYEQYF
TRBJ2-1 | TRBV7-9 | 12 | CASSLNVGEQFF
TRBJ2-3 | TRBV7-2 | 15 | CASIPVGTSTDTQYF
TRBJ2-6 | TRBV25-1 | 15 | CASAKRASGANVLTF
TRBJ1-4 | TRBV7-9 | 15 | CASSSSGTGTRKLFF
TRBJ2-3 | TRBV7-6 | 15 | CASSSRRTYTDTQYF
TRBJ2-3 | TRBV28 | 13 | CASSLDFTDTQYF
TRBJ2-1 | TRBV27 | 14 | CATTRTTGENEQFF
TRBJ2-7 | TRBV6-1 | 14 | CASSSSRGRREQYF
TRBJ1-2 | TRBV5-1 | 13 | CASSPDRDGGYTF
TRBJ1-3 | TRBV6-5 | 14 | CASSSGVRGNTIYF
TRBJ1-1 | TRBV5-1 | 17 | CASSLSNPGQGLSEAFF
TRBJ2-7 | TRBV2 | 14 | CASSDRTGAYEQYF
TRBJ2-7 | TRBV4-3 | 15 | CASSLGTAATYEQYF
TRBJ1-5 | TRBV12-3/TRBV12-4 | 18 | CASSLGGGGAYSNQPQHF
TRBJ2-1 | TRBV25-1 | 17 | CASSELFAVDTYNEQFF
TRBJ2-1 | TRBV2 | 16 | CASSPGLAGRRDEQFF
TRBJ2-1 | TRBV2 | 15 | CASKSDRTTYNEQFF
TRBJ2-7 | TRBV7-2 | 15 | CASSWRTGLAYEQYF
TRBJ2-7 | TRBV20-1 | 12 | CSARVITYEQYF
TRBJ1-1 | TRBV18 | 17 | CASSPEGTGVANTEAFF
TRBJ2-7 | TRBV19 | 13 | CASKGQGDYEQYF
TRBJ2-7 | TRBV9 | 15 | CASSVGSDVGYEQYF
TRBJ2-7 | TRBV12-3/TRBV12-4 | 13 | CASSLAGAYEQYF
TRBJ2-3 | TRBV12-3/TRBV12-4 | 14 | CASTLRGFTDTQYF
TRBJ2-3 | TRBV7-2 | 17 | CASSLAPSGTGKDTQYF
TRBJ1-2 | TRBV5-1 | 12 | CASRRGEDGYTF
TRBJ2-3 | TRBV12-3/TRBV12-4 | 15 | CASSLRGTFTDTQYF
TRBJ2-1 | TRBV20-1 | 14 | CSAGAGLATNEQFF
TRBJ2-1 | TRBV4-3 | 13 | CASSQVLLAEQFF
TRBJ2-3 | TRBV6-1 | 14 | CASIPVRSGHTQYF
TRBJ2-7 | TRBV20-1 | 14 | CSATRLADPYEQYF
TRBJ2-7 | TRBV20-1 | 17 | CSAPTLEPGQGTYEQYF
TRBJ2-5 | TRBV6-1 | 15 | CASRGRGDNQETQYF
TRBJ1-4 | TRBV20-1 | 12 | CSSPAGGEKLFF
TRBJ2-7 | TRBV9 | 15 | CASSEQGALNYEQYF
TRBJ1-1 | TRBV7-9 | 15 | CASSVEGSLNTEAFF
TRBJ2-2 | TRBV5-4 | 14 | CASSLAAYTGELFF
TRBJ2-3 | TRBV3-1 | 13 | CASSQPRVDTQYF